This T cell receptor (beta chain) stems from a study of graft-versus-host responses after intestinal transplantation (dated by TCRdb to the early 2020s). Background for the entire study: Multivisceral, liver-intestinal, or isolated intestinal transplants were received by the recipients. Every recipient was given anti-thymocyte globulin induction, then maintenance tacrolimus and steroids for 2 to 4 years. After intestinal transplantation, graft-versus-host and host-versus-graft alloreactive T cell clones were followed in the graft, circulation and bone marrow using bulk TCR-beta CDR3 sequencing. Alloreactive clones were identified by sequencing pre-transplant mixed lymphocyte reaction products and comparing these products with unstimulated pre-transplant donor and recipient T cells. Of the roughly 23 intestinal transplant recipients enrolled in the cohort, one of whom was a retransplant, a few patients without pretransplant specimens were excluded. Donor T cell macrochimerism was defined as a peak of at least 4% donor T cells among recipient peripheral blood mononuclear cells. Rather than going through the commercial service, samples from a few later patients were sequenced in-house on an Illumina MiSeq and processed with MiXCR.

Library prep was done by the immunoSEQ multiplex PCR assay. For most patients, genomic DNA was isolated using the Qiagen DNeasy Blood and Tissue Kit and was shipped frozen to Adaptive Biotechnologies for TCR sequencing. High-throughput TCR-beta CDR3 sequencing of genomic DNA from most patients was performed by Adaptive Biotechnologies. The published analysis was carried out like this. TCR sequencing data for approximately 17 patients were retrieved from Adaptive's ImmunoSEQ software; a few other patients were processed with MiXCR and VDJtools. CD4 versus CD8 sorting errors were corrected by removing sequences found in both subsets at a frequency ratio below 5:1. CDR3 nucleotide sequences shared by donor and recipient were removed because the origin of these sequences could not be assigned. At least 2-fold expansion over unstimulated cells and a minimum CFSE-low frequency of 0.002% (template counts) or 0.001% (read counts) were required for clones to be classified as alloreactive. Clones were considered mappable if detected in sequenced pre-transplant spleen, lymph node, or MLR CFSE-low populations of the donor or recipient. The cumulative frequency of alloreactive clones was calculated as a percentage of all sequences, weighted by copy number. What TCRdb holds here is the immuneACCESS table cut down to in-frame rearrangements. Part of the clones is not present; checked against another copy, under half of the missing clones reflect an unresolved V gene, and the others are unexplained. The V and J calls and clone size are taken from that table; D and trimming were inferred from the DNA. The sample records some 90,000 clones, about 93% of which are singletons. The ten largest clonotypes hold around 0.49% of the sample.

This sample's time point label indicates: cells obtained before transplantation from donor or recipient. CD3+CD4+ and CD3+CD8+ populations were FACS-sorted from unstimulated pre-transplant donor and recipient cells taken from spleen or lymph nodes. Trimmed from V: 1 base; trimmed from J: 4 bases; junction bases lacking a gene match: 5. CDR3 length: 15 amino acids, cysteine to phenylalanine. CDR3 DNA is the only sequence kept; it has 45 bases, read in frame from the first base. CDR1 LGHNA and CDR2 YSLEER are derived from the germline V gene. The full study reports these points: The relatively low number and heterogeneity of intestinal transplant patients limited the conclusions. High GvH to HvG T cell clonal ratios were observed in the allografts of patients with donor T cell macrochimerism. Early after transplant, peak levels of circulating GvH clones were found to be associated with declines in HvG clones. GvH clones were found in recipient bone marrow, and some of the GvH clones appeared earlier in ileal mucosa or blood, which is consistent with an intestinal mucosal origin.

A note on this clone: Its antigen remains unidentified. Per-base quality was not reported, and no clone a single base away is much larger than it.

This receptor was taken from a human donor who received an intestinal transplant. The source was unstimulated CD8+ T cells sorted from spleen or lymph node cells, collected before intestinal transplant. The sequence links TRBV4-3 to TRBJ2-7, and 9 junction bases match TRBD2. DNA sequence: TGCGCCAGCAGCCAAGGTCGGGGACTAGCTTACGAGCAGTACTTC. Its product reads: CASSQGRGLAYEQYF.